The 3 T cell receptor beta chains listed next were all sequenced from one sample in a study of T cells in Graves' hyperthyroidism and ophthalmopathy. Researchers took RNA transcripts and amplified the TCR beta CDR3 regions from them. Initially, a first-round RT-PCR of the TCR CDR3 employed the HTBI primer set. TCRdb fed the multiplex PCR reads into MiXCR, producing one record per CDR3 protein. The sample carries roughly 500,000 distinct CDR3 sequences, approximately 48% recorded once. Sequencing was performed on peripheral blood or thyroid tissue (not recorded which). These receptors were collected from an adult woman with Graves' disease, either hyperthyroidism or ophthalmopathy (not recorded which).

A word on this clonotype: A read error may produce the germline difference seen at one junction end. The chain uses TRBV5-4 and TRBJ1-6; D unresolved. This CDR3 region has 14 residues. CDR1 SGHNT and CDR2 YYREEE come from the germline V gene (reference sequence). CDR3 sequence (DNA): TGTGCCAGCAGCTTGGGACGGAATAATTCACCCCTCCAGTTT. It codes for CASSLGRNNSPLQF.

This clonotype occurred a few times. CDR3 sequence reads: CSADRSYSNQPQHF. In DNA, the CDR3 is TGCAGTGCTGACAGGTCCTATAGCAATCAGCCCCAGCATTTT. This rearrangement joins TRBV20-1 to TRBJ1-5; possibly TRBD1 for D (6 bases). Germline values: CDR1 DFQATT, CDR2 SNEGSKA (reference sequence). The V and J ends lost 5 bases and 0 bases respectively, with 11 bases between them. This CDR3 contains 14 residues.

This chain joins TRBV9 and TRBJ1-1; TRBD1 matches at 11 bases. Germline V CDR1 and CDR2: SGDLS, YYNGEE. This CDR3 is 18 amino acids long. With V trimmed by 3 bases and J by 0 bases, 10 bases remained unmatched. This chain's CDR3 is CASSGGQGARGMNTEAFF. CDR3 bases: TGTGCCAGCAGCGGCGGACAGGGGGCGCGAGGCATGAACACTGAAGCTTTCTTT.